This T cell receptor (beta chain) was obtained from a study of T cells after yellow fever vaccination. This CDR3 spans 14 amino acids. After removal of 7 bases from V and 4 bases from J, the junction contained 5 bases not matched to a gene. CDR1 MNHNS and CDR2 SASEGT come from the germline V gene. This clonotype was counted many times. TCRdb reprocessed the 5' RACE reads via MiXCR and lists one record per CDR3 protein. The sample has approximately 70,000 distinct CDR3 sequences, approximately 7% seen once; the top ten hold about 39%. The sample consisted of CD8+ T cells sorted from PBMCs, taken about 41 days after the first yellow fever vaccination. This rearrangement joins TRBV6-1 to TRBJ1-1; 11 bases line up with TRBD1. The receptor was derived from a man younger than 35 who received the YFV17D yellow fever vaccine. The CDR3 region is CASKWTGGVTEAFF. The CDR3 coding sequence is TGTGCCAGCAAATGGACAGGGGGCGTCACTGAAGCTTTCTTT.